One sample yielded the 26 T cell receptor beta chains listed below, sequenced in a study of control samples from healthy donors and cancer patients. Some clones are missing from TCRdb's copy, which holds only in-frame ones; the method was immunoSEQ multiplex PCR. The sample lists 200,000 to 250,000 clones, 85% to 95% seen once, with more than 1.3% in the top ten. What was sequenced was blood. The receptor source for this set is a middle-aged man in good health.

This rearrangement joins TRBV6-5 to TRBJ2-2; 12 bases agree with TRBD2. Germline CDR1 is MNHEY and CDR2 is SVGAGI. The CDR3 extends over 15 amino acids. The ends lost 6 bases at V and 5 bases at J; junction bases unmatched: 4. The CDR3 protein is CASRATSGGTGELFF. As DNA, the CDR3 is TGTGCCAGCAGGGCGACTAGCGGGGGAACCGGGGAGCTGTTTTTT.

The chain is built from TRBV10-2 and TRBJ2-2, with 10 bases identical to TRBD1. J was trimmed by 7 bases and V by 5 bases; bases with no gene match: 4. Germline CDR1 reads WSHSY; CDR2 reads SAAADI. This CDR3 is 14 amino acids long. CDR3 loop: CASSPDRGRGELFF. The CDR3 DNA sequence: TGCGCCAGCAGTCCAGACAGGGGGCGCGGGGAGCTGTTTTTT.

The CDR3 DNA reads as TGTGCCAGCAGCTTGGGACTAGATACTGGGGAGCTGTTTTTT. Translating it yields CASSLGLDTGELFF. J is TRBJ2-2 and V is TRBV5-4, with a possible D match to TRBD2 (6 bases). Germline assignment: CDR1 SGHNT and CDR2 YYREEE (reference sequence). CDR3 length: 14 residues. V dropped 0 bases and J dropped 8 bases, with 11 bases sitting between them.

The chain carries TRBV24-1 and TRBJ2-5; 10 bases line up with TRBD2. J gave up 4 bases and V 3 bases, and 16 bases lay outside the gene matches. Germline CDR1 and CDR2: KGHDR and SFDVKD. CDR3 size: 19 residues. CDR3 amino acids: CATSDPSHVGTSAGETQYF. CDR3 sequence (DNA): TGTGCCACCAGTGATCCCAGCCACGTAGGGACTAGCGCGGGAGAGACCCAGTACTTC.

The V call is TRBV28, the J call TRBJ1-5; possible D gene TRBD1, 6 bases. V shed 2 bases and J shed 1 base, with 12 bases lying between them. CDR3 length equals 16 residues. CDR1 and CDR2 from the germline V gene are MDHEN and SYDVKM. The CDR3, as DNA: TGTGCCAGCAGTTTAGGGGGGGCGCGGAGCAATCAGCCCCAGCATTTT. Its translation is CASSLGGARSNQPQHF.

CDR3 DNA sequence: TGTGCCACCAGTGACCCCAGAAGCGGGCAATCTTCCTACAATGAGCAGTTCTTC. It specifies CATSDPRSGQSSYNEQFF. The chain is built from TRBV24-1 and TRBJ2-1; D is possibly TRBD2 (6 bases). The length of the CDR3 is 18 residues. Germline values: CDR1 KGHDR, CDR2 SFDVKD. V lost 4 bases and J lost 1, with 19 bases in between.

The chain joins TRBV14 to TRBJ2-7; D might be TRBD2 (6 bases). Trimming removed 0 bases from V and 2 bases from J, with 11 bases in between. Germline V lookup: CDR1 SGHDN, CDR2 FVKESK. The CDR3 covers 15 residues. CDR3 in DNA: TGTGCCAGCAGCCAAGATTTGGGGGGTCCCTACGAGCAGTACTTC. This codes for CASSQDLGGPYEQYF.

The chain combines TRBV5-1 with TRBJ2-2; 10 bases are a match to TRBD2. The V gene's germline CDR1 is SGHRS and CDR2 YFSETQ. This CDR3 contains 17 residues. After removal of 0 bases from V and 2 bases from J, the junction contained 4 bases not matched to a gene. Here the CDR3 DNA reads TGCGCCAGCAGCTTGGATAGCGGGGGGACTAACACCGGGGAGCTGTTTTTT. It encodes CASSLDSGGTNTGELFF.

Comment on this clone: A junction boundary mismatches the germline segment, possibly from a read error. This chain uses TRBV7-7 with TRBJ2-2; D is possibly TRBD1 (5 bases). The CDR3 extends over 16 amino acids. CDR1 is SSHAT and CDR2 is FNYEAQ in the germline V gene (reference sequence). The CDR3 loop reads CASSPTFLTESGELFF. In nucleotides, the CDR3 is TGTGCTAGCAGCCCAACATTTTTGACAGAATCCGGGGAGCTGTTTTTT.

The chain joins TRBV5-1 to TRBJ2-7; D possibly uses TRBD1 or TRBD2 (5 bases each). Per germline, CDR1 SGHRS and CDR2 YFSETQ. This CDR3 contains 14 residues. Trimming removed 4 bases at V and 0 bases at J, with 11 bases between. CDR3 DNA sequence: TGCGCCAGCAGCCGGGACGTACCCTCCTACGAGCAGTACTTC. It specifies CASSRDVPSYEQYF.

This clone occurred once. The chain couples TRBV2 to TRBJ2-2; 9 bases agree with TRBD2. V gave up 4 bases and J gave up 5 bases; unmatched junction bases: 8. Per germline, CDR1 SNHLY and CDR2 FYNNEI. The CDR3 sequence is 16 residues long. The CDR3 nucleotides read TGTGCCAGCAGTGCTCCTGAGACTAGCGGTACCGGGGAGCTGTTTTTT. This codes for CASSAPETSGTGELFF.

The V call is TRBV7-2, the J call TRBJ2-6; the D gene is possibly TRBD2 (5 bases). Between the trimmed V and J ends, which lost 5 bases and 2 bases, there was a span of 19 bases. Germline V CDR1 and CDR2: SGHTA, FQGNSA. This CDR3 is built from 18 residues. CDR3 DNA: TGTGCCAGCAGCCCCGTGTCGGGGTCCGGGGCTGGGGCCAACGTCCTGACTTTC. The encoded protein is CASSPVSGSGAGANVLTF.

This clone has more than one count but fewer than ten. This sequence joins TRBV11-2 and TRBJ1-2, with no clear D. CDR3 length equals 15 residues. Germline V gives CDR1 SGHAT, CDR2 FQNNGV. Trimming took 3 bases from V and 8 from J, leaving 19 bases between them. The CDR3 spells CASSLTASGWEGYTF. In DNA form, the CDR3 reads TGTGCCAGCAGCTTGACGGCCTCCGGATGGGAAGGCTACACCTTC. Supplemented by reference TRBV11-2 and TRBJ1-2, the full variable domain reads EAGVAQSPRYKIIEKRQSVAFWCNPISGHATLYWYQQILGQGPKLLIQFQNNGVVDDSQLPKDRFSAERLKGVDSTLKIQPAKLEDSAVYLCASSLTASGWEGYTFGSGTRLTVV.

The chain has TRBV2 and TRBJ1-5; possible D gene TRBD1, 6 bases. Germline CDR1 reads SNHLY; CDR2 reads FYNNEI. The CDR3 extends over 15 amino acids. Trimming left V 3 bases short and J 6 bases short, with 15 bases between. DNA for the CDR3: TGTGCCAGCAGTGATGTTACGGCAGGGGCTCAGCCCCAGCATTTT. It is translated as CASSDVTAGAQPQHF.

The chain joins TRBV5-1 to TRBJ2-3; perhaps TRBD2 as D (5 bases). Germline V gives CDR1 SGHRS, CDR2 YFSETQ. Trimming stripped 0 bases from V and 0 bases from J, with 8 bases between. CDR3 length: 15 residues. The DNA of the CDR3 is TGCGCCAGCAGCTTGGCACGGGGAAGCACAGATACGCAGTATTTT. This gives the protein CASSLARGSTDTQYF. The full variable domain, rest sourced from reference TRBV5-1 and TRBJ2-3, is KAGVTQTPRYLIKTRGQQVTLSCSPISGHRSVSWYQQTPGQGLQFLFEYFSETQRNKGNFPGRFSGRQFSNSRSEMNVSTLELGDSALYLCASSLARGSTDTQYFGPGTRLTVL.

V usage is TRBV5-1 and J usage is TRBJ1-3, with TRBD1 matching 8 bases. The germline V gene has CDR1 SGHRS and CDR2 YFSETQ. The CDR3 runs to 16 residues. V lost 3 bases and J lost 2; bases outside the gene matches: 7. The CDR3 protein is CASSSQGAGTGNTIYF. CDR3 in DNA: TGCGCCAGCAGCTCGCAGGGGGCTGGGACTGGAAACACCATATATTTT. Variable domain in full (rest from reference TRBV5-1 and TRBJ1-3): KAGVTQTPRYLIKTRGQQVTLSCSPISGHRSVSWYQQTPGQGLQFLFEYFSETQRNKGNFPGRFSGRQFSNSRSEMNVSTLELGDSALYLCASSSQGAGTGNTIYFGEGSWLTVV.

V usage is TRBV5-5 and J usage is TRBJ2-2, with D tentatively TRBD2 (6 bases). This CDR3 comprises 16 residues. Germline assignment: CDR1 SGHKS and CDR2 YYEKEE (reference sequence). Trimming pared 0 bases from V and 0 bases from J, leaving 9 bases between. The chain's CDR3 is CASSLGPGANTGELFF. CDR3 sequence (DNA): TGTGCCAGCAGCTTGGGTCCGGGAGCGAACACCGGGGAGCTGTTTTTT.

This chain joins TRBV5-4 and TRBJ1-4; possible D gene TRBD1, 6 bases. V shed 0 bases and J shed 4 bases, with 10 bases lying between them. This CDR3 is built from 15 residues. The germline V gene encodes CDR1 SGHNT and CDR2 YYREEE (reference sequence). The CDR3 nucleotides are TGTGCCAGCAGCTTGGGGACAGCTCTTAATGAAAAACTGTTTTTT. It encodes CASSLGTALNEKLFF. Based on the CDR3 plus reference TRBV5-4 and TRBJ1-4, the full variable domain is ETGVTQSPTHLIKTRGQQVTLRCSSQSGHNTVSWYQQALGQGPQFIFQYYREEENGRGNFPPRFSGLQFPNYSSELNVNALELDDSALYLCASSLGTALNEKLFFGSGTQLSVL.

Only one count was recorded for this clone. This chain's CDR3 is CASSLAGGFQETQYF. The CDR3 DNA sequence: TGTGCCAGCAGCTTAGCGGGGGGGTTCCAAGAGACCCAGTACTTC. The chain employs TRBV5-4 and TRBJ2-5; 10 nucleotides match TRBD2. Germline values: CDR1 SGHNT, CDR2 YYREEE (reference sequence). The CDR3 has 15 amino acids. Trimming at V came to 2 bases and at J to 1 base, leaving 2 bases not matched to a gene.

In the case of this clone: This CDR3 is also generated by other DNA sequences in the sample. This chain uses TRBV18 with TRBJ1-1; tentative D call: TRBD1 (5 bases). Trimming shortened V by 3 bases and J by 0 bases, and 8 bases separated the two germline ends. Looked up from germline, CDR1 is KGHSH and CDR2 is LQKENI. CDR3 length: 14 residues. Written as DNA, the CDR3 is TGTGCCAGCTCACCGGACACCTTGAACACTGAAGCTTTCTTT. Translation: CASSPDTLNTEAFF.

This sequence joins TRBV24-1 and TRBJ2-2, with D perhaps TRBD2 (6 bases). This CDR3 is 15 amino acids long. Germline V gene sequence: CDR1 KGHDR, CDR2 SFDVKD. Trimming removed 2 bases at V and 4 bases at J, with 10 bases between. The CDR3 reads CATSDWGGGTGELFF. CDR3 nucleotide sequence: TGTGCCACCAGTGATTGGGGAGGAGGCACCGGGGAGCTGTTTTTT.

This clone occurred a few times. A junction end diverges from the germline sequence, so it may reflect a read error. The CDR3 DNA reads as TGTGCCAGCAGCTCCCGGGACAGGGGAAGAAGGTTGTTT. This codes for CASSSRDRGRRLF. This chain uses TRBV28 with TRBJ2-3, with TRBD1 identical over 10 bases. The germline V gene has CDR1 MDHEN and CDR2 SYDVKM. This CDR3 comprises 13 residues.

The chain recombines TRBV28 with TRBJ1-1; the D is unclear. Trimming removed 5 bases at V and 3 bases at J, with 4 bases between. CDR3 size: 11 residues. In germline, CDR1 is MDHEN, CDR2 SYDVKM. The chain's CDR3 is CASSTYTEAFF. CDR3 bases: TGTGCCAGCAGTACATACACTGAAGCTTTCTTT.

On this clone itself: The germline gene is not matched at one end of the junction; a read error may be the cause. The chain couples TRBV18 to TRBJ1-3, with D perhaps matching TRBD1 (5 bases). The CDR3 contains 16 residues. The germline V gene encodes CDR1 KGHSH and CDR2 LQKENI. The CDR3 loop is CASSIAEGTSRNTIYF. The CDR3 coding sequence is TGTGCCAGCTCAATCGCCGAGGGGACCTCTCGAAACACCATATATTTT.

V gene TRBV4-1 combines with J gene TRBJ1-4; perhaps TRBD1 as D (5 bases). Trimming removed 0 bases from V and 11 bases from J, with 16 bases in between. CDR3 length: 15 amino acids. CDR1 MGHRA and CDR2 YSYEKL come from the germline V gene. In DNA, the CDR3 is TGCGCCAGCAGCCAAGATCGTCAGGGCCCTGTGAAACTGTTTTTT. It encodes CASSQDRQGPVKLFF.

This sequence joins TRBV28 and TRBJ2-1, with D perhaps being TRBD1 or TRBD2 (5 bases each). The CDR3 consists of 15 residues. CDR1 and CDR2 from the germline V gene are MDHEN and SYDVKM. The germline V and J ends were trimmed by 6 bases and 5 bases, with 17 bases remaining between them. CDR3 protein: CASRGTAQGDNEQFF. The CDR3 bases are TGTGCCAGCAGGGGGACGGCGCAGGGAGACAATGAGCAGTTCTTC.